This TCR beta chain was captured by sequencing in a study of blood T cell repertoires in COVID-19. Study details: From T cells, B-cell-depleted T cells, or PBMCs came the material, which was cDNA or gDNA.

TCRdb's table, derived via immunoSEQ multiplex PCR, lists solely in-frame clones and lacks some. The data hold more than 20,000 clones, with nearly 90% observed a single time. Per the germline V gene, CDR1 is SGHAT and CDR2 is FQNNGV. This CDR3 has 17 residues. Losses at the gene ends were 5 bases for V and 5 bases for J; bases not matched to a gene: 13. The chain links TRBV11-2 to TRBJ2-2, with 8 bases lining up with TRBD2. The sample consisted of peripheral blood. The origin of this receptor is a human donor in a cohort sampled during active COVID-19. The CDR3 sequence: CASSTARGSGETGELFF. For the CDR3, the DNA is TGTGCCAGCAGCACCGCACGGGGTAGCGGGGAAACCGGGGAGCTGTTTTTT.